This paragraph reports one T cell receptor beta chain. Its antigen is still unknown. The CDR3 is cut off 3 residues early in the read; its end comes from the germline J gene. The data were obtained in a study of T cells in women clearing cervical HPV infection. Study-level background: Cases' blood sampling followed lesion detection by median around 23 weeks (90 to 200).

Overall study findings and caveats: Controls had more TRBV6-7 (around 0.15%) than cases (roughly 0.11%). T-cell numbers per sample were unknown and may explain richness differences. CIN3+ cases had significantly higher TCR repertoire richness than controls, but evenness did not differ.

Assay used: immunoSEQ multiplex PCR; TCRdb lists only in-frame clones, some missing. The sample data list some 39,000 clones. Germline values: CDR1 DFQATT, CDR2 SNEGSKA (reference sequence). CDR3 size: 15 residues. The J segment lost 2 bases and the V segment lost 0 bases, leaving 6 bases of the junction unmatched. Sequencing was done on a sample of blood buffy coat. The receptor was isolated from a woman between 18 and 75 years old with a cervical HPV16 infection that either progressed to CIN3+ or cleared (not recorded which). The chain couples TRBV20-1 to TRBJ2-5, with 7 positions matching TRBD2. The CDR3 loop is CSARDSLAVQETQYF. The CDR3 bases that were read are TGCAGTGCTAGAGATAGCCTAGCGGTACAAGAGACC.